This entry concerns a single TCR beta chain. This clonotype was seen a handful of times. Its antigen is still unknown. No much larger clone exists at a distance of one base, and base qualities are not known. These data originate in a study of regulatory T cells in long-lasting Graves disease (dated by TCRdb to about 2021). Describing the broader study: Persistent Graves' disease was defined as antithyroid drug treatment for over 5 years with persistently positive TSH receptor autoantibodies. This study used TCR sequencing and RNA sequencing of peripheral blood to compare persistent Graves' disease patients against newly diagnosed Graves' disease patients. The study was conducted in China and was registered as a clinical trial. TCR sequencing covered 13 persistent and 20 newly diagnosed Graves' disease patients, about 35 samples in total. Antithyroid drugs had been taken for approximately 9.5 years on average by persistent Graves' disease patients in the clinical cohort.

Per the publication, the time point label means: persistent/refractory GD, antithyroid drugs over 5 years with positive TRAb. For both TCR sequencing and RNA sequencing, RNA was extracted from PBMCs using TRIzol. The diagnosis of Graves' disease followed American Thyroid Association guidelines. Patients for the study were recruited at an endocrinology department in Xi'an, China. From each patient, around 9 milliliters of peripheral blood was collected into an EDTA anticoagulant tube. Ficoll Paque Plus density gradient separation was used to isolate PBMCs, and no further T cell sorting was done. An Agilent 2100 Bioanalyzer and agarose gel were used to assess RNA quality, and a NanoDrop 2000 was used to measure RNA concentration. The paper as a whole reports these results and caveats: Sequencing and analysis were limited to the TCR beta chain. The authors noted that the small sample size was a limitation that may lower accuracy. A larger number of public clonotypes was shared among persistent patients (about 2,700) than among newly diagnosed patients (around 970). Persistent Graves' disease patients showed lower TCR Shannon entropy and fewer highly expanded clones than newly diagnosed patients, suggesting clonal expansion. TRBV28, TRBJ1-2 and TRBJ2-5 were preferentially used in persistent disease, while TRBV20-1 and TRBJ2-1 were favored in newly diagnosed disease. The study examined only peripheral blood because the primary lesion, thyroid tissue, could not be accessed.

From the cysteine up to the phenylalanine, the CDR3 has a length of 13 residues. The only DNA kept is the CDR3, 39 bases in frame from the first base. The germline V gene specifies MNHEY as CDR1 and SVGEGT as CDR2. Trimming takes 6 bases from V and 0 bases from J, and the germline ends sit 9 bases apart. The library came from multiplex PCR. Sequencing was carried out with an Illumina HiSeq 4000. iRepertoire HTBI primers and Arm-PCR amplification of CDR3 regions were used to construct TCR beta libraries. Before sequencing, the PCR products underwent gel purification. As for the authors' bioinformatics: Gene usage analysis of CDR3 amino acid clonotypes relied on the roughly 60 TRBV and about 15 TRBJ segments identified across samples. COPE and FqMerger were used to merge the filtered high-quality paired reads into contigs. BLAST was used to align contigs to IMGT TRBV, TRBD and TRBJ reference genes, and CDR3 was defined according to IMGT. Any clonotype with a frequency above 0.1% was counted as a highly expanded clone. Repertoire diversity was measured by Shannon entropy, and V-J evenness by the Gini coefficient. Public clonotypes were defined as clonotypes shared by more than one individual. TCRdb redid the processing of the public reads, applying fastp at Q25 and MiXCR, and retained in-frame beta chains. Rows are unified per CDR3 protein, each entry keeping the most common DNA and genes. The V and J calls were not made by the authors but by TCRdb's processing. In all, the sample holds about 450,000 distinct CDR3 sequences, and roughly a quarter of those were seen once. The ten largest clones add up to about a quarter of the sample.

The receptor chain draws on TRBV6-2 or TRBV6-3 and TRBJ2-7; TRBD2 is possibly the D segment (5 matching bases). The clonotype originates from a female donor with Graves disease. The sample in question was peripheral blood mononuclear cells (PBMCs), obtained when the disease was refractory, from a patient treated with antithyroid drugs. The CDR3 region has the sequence CASRRGVSYEQYF. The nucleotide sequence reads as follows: TGTGCCAGCAGACGGGGAGTCTCCTACGAGCAGTACTTC.